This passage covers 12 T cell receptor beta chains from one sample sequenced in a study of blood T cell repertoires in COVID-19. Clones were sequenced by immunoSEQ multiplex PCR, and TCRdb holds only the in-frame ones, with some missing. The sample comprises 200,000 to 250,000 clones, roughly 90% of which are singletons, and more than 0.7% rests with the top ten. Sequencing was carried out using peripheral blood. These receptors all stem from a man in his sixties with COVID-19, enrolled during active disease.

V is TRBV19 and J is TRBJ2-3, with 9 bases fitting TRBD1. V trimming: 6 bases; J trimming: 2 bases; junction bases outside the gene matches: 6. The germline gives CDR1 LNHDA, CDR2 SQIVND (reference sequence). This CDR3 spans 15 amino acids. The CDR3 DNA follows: TGTGCCAGTAGGAGACAGGGGGTGTACACAGATACGCAGTATTTT. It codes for CASRRQGVYTDTQYF.

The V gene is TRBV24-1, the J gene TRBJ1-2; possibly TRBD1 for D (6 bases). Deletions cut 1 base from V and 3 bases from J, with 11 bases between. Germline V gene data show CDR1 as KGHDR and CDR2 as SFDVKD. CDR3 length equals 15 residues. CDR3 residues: CATSDFTAGDYGYTF. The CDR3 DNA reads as TGTGCCACCAGTGATTTTACGGCAGGGGACTATGGCTACACCTTC.

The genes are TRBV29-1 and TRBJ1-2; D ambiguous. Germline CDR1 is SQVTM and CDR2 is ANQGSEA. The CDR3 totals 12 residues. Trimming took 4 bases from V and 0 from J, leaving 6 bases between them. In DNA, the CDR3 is TGCAGCGTTGGTGGCTCTAACTATGGCTACACCTTC. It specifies CSVGGSNYGYTF.

CDR3 coding DNA: TGCGCCAGCAGCTTGGGGGGACAAAATTCACCCCTCCACTTT. Protein: CASSLGGQNSPLHF. This chain links TRBV5-1 with TRBJ1-6; a weak D match, TRBD1 (6 bases). The V gene lost 0 bases and the J gene lost 7 bases, with 8 bases spanning the gap. Germline V lookup: CDR1 SGHRS, CDR2 YFSETQ. The CDR3 contains 14 residues.

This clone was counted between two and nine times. The CDR3 sequence is CASTRSGTGGAVGYGYTF. Written as DNA, the CDR3 is TGTGCCAGCACCCGGTCCGGGACAGGGGGCGCGGTAGGCTATGGCTACACCTTC. The chain is built from TRBV5-6 and TRBJ1-2, with 12 bases identical to TRBD1. Germline assignment: CDR1 SGHDT and CDR2 YYEEEE. This CDR3 has 18 residues. V gave up 6 bases and J gave up 4 bases; unmatched junction bases: 16.

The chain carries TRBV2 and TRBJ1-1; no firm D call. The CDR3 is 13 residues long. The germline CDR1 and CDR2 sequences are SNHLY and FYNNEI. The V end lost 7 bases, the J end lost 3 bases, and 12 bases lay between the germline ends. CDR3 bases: TGTGCCAGCACCTCTGTCCGGGACACTGAAGCTTTCTTT. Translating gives CASTSVRDTEAFF.

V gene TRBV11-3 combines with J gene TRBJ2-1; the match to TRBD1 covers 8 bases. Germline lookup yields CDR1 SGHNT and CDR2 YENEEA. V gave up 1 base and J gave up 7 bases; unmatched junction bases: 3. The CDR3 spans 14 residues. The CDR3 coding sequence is TGTGCCAGCAGCTTAGGGACAGGGAAAAATGAGCAGTTCTTC. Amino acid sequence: CASSLGTGKNEQFF.

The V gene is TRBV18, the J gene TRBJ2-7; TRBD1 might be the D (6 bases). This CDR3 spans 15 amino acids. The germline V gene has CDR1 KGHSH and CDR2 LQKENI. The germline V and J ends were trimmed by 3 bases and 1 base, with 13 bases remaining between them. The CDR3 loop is CASSPGSDSSYEQYF. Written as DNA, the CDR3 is TGTGCCAGCTCACCTGGTTCGGACAGTTCCTACGAGCAGTACTTC.

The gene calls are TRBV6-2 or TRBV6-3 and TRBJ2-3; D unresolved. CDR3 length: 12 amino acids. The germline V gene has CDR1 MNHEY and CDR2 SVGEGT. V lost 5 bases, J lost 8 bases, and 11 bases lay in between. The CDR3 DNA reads TGTGCCAGCAGTACCTTTCCCGGTACGCAGTATTTT. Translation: CASSTFPGTQYF.

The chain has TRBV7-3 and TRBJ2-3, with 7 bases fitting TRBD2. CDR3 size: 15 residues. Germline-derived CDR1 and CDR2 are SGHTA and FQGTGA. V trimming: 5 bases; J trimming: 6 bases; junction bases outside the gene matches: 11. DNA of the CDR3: TGTGCCAGCAGCAAGACTAGCCTAAAGACCGATACGCAGTATTTT. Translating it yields CASSKTSLKTDTQYF.

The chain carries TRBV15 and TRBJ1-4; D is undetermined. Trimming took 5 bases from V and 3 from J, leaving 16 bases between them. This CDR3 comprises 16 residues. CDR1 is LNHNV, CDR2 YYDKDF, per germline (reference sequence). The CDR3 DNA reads TGTGCCACCAGCCTCAGCCCCGGGGTAGCTAATGAAAAACTGTTTTTT. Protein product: CATSLSPGVANEKLFF.

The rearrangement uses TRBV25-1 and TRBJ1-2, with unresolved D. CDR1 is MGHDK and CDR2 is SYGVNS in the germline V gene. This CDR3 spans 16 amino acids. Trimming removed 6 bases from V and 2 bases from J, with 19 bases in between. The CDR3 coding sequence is TGTGCCAGCAGCGGAGCCTGGACGGGGAAGAACTATGGCTACACCTTC. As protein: CASSGAWTGKNYGYTF.